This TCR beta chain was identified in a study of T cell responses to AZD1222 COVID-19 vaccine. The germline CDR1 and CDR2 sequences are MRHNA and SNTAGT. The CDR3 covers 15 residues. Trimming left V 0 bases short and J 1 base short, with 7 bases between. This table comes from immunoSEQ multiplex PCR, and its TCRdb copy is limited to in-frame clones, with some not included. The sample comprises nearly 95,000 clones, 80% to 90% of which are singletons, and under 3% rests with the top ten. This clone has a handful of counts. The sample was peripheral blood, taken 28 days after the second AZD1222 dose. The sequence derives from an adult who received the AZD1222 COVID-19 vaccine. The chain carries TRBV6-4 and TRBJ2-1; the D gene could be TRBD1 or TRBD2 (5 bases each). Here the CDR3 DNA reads TGTGCCAGCAGTGACTCGTGGGGGTCCTACAATGAGCAGTTCTTC. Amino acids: CASSDSWGSYNEQFF.